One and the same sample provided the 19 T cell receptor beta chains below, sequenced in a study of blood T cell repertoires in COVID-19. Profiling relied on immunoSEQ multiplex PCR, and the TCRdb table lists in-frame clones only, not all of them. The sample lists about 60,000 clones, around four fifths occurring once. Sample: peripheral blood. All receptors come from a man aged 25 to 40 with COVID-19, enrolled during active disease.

Here the CDR3 reads CASSQAGRGPPGGTAFF. CDR3 bases: TGCGCCAGCAGCCAAGCCGGCAGGGGGCCACCCGGGGGGACTGCTTTCTTT. V and J are TRBV4-1 and TRBJ1-1, with 8 bases that match TRBD1. The CDR3 extends over 17 amino acids. Germline-derived CDR1 and CDR2 are MGHRA and YSYEKL. Trimming cost V 1 base and J 11 bases; bases outside gene matches: 18.

For the CDR3, the DNA is TGTGCCAGCAGTATGATCCCGGGTAGCCACACTGAAGCTTTCTTT. It is translated as CASSMIPGSHTEAFF. The chain joins TRBV28 to TRBJ1-1, with D unclear. The CDR3 spans 15 residues. CDR1 and CDR2 (germline): MDHEN, SYDVKM. Trimming took off 5 bases at V and 3 bases at J, with 16 bases between the two ends.

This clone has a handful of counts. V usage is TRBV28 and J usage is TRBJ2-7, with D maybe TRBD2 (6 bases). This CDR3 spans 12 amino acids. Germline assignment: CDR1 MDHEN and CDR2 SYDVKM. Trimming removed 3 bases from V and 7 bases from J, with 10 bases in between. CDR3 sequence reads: CASSLLGGEQYF. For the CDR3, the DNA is TGTGCCAGCAGTTTGCTCGGGGGTGAGCAGTACTTC.

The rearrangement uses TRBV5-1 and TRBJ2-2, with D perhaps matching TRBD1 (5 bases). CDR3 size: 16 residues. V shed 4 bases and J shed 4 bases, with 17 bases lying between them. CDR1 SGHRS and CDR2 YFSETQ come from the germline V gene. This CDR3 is CASSHTYSGFTGELFF. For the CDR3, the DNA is TGCGCCAGCAGCCATACTTACTCAGGGTTCACCGGGGAGCTGTTTTTT.

DNA of the CDR3: TGTGCCAGCAGTCCTACGGGACACCGGCGGGTCACTGAAGCTTTCTTT. Translating it yields CASSPTGHRRVTEAFF. This sequence joins TRBV27 and TRBJ1-1; D might be TRBD1 (6 bases). The germline gives CDR1 MNHEY, CDR2 SMNVEV (reference sequence). The CDR3 has 16 amino acids. V lost 5 bases, J lost 4 bases, and 20 bases lay in between.

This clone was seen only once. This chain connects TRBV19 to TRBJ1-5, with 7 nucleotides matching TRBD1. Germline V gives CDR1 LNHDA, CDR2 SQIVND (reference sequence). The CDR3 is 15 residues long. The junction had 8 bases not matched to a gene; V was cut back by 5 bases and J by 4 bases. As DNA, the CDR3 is TGTGCCAGTAGTCTCTATCCGACAGGGAATCAGCCCCAGCATTTT. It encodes CASSLYPTGNQPQHF.

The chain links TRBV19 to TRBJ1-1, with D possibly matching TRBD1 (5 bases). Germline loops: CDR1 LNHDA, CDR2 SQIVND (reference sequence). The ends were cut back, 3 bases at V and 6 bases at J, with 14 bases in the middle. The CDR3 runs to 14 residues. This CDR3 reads CASSIGGNWPEAFF. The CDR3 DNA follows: TGTGCCAGTAGTATCGGGGGGAATTGGCCTGAAGCTTTCTTT. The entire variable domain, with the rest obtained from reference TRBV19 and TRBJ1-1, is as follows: DGGITQSPKYLFRKEGQNVTLSCEQNLNHDAMYWYRQDPGQGLRLIYYSQIVNDFQKGDIAEGYSVSREKKESFPLTVTSAQKNPTAFYLCASSIGGNWPEAFFGQGTRLTVV.

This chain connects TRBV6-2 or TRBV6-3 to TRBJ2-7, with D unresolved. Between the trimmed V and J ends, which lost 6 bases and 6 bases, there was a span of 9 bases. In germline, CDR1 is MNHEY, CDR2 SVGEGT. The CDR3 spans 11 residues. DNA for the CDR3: TGTGCCAGCAGCACGGAGATCGAGCAGTACTTC. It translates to CASSTEIEQYF.

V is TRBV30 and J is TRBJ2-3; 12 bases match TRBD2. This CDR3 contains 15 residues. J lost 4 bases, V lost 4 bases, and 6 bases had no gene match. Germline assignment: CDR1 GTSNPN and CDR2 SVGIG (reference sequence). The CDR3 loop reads CAWKWGLAGADTQYF. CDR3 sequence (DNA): TGTGCCTGGAAATGGGGACTAGCGGGCGCAGATACGCAGTATTTT.

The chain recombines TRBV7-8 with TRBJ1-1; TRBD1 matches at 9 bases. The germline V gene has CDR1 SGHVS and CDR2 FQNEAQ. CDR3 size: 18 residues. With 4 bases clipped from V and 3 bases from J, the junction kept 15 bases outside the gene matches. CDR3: CASSSARTGEIWDTEAFF. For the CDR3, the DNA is TGTGCCAGCAGCTCCGCCCGGACAGGGGAGATTTGGGACACTGAAGCTTTCTTT. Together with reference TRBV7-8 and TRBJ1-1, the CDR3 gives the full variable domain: GAGVSQSPRYKVAKRGQDVALRCDPISGHVSLFWYQQALGQGPEFLTYFQNEAQLDKSGLPSDRFFAERPEGSVSTLKIQRTQQEDSAVYLCASSSARTGEIWDTEAFFGQGTRLTVV.

In nucleotides, the CDR3 is TGTGCCAGCAGCCTGCTCGGACAGGGGGCGGTCGGGGAGCTGTTTTTT. Translating it yields CASSLLGQGAVGELFF. This sequence joins TRBV11-3 and TRBJ2-2, with 11 bases fitting TRBD1. Germline assignment: CDR1 SGHNT and CDR2 YENEEA. V lost 5 bases and J lost 7; bases outside the gene matches: 9. This CDR3 comprises 16 residues. Using reference TRBV11-3 and TRBJ2-2 for the parts outside the CDR3, the full variable domain is EAGVVQSPRYKIIEKKQPVAFWCNPISGHNTLYWYLQNLGQGPELLIRYENEEAVDDSQLPKDRFSAERLKGVDSTLKIQPAELGDSAVYLCASSLLGQGAVGELFFGEGSRLTVL.

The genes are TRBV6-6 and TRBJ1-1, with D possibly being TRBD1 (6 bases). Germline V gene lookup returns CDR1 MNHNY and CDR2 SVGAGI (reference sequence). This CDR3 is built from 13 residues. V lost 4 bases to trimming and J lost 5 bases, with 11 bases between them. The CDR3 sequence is CASSLAGVTEAFF. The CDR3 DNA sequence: TGTGCCAGCAGTTTAGCAGGGGTGACTGAAGCTTTCTTT.

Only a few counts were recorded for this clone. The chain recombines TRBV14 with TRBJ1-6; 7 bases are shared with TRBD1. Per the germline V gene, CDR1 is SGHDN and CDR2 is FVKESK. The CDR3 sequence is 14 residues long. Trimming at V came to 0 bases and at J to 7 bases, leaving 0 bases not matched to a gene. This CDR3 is CASSQETGNSPLHF. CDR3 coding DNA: TGTGCCAGCAGCCAAGAGACAGGGAATTCACCCCTCCACTTT. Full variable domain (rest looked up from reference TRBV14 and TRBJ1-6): EAGVTQFPSHSVIEKGQTVTLRCDPISGHDNLYWYRRVMGKEIKFLLHFVKESKQDESGMPNNRFLAERTGGTYSTLKVQPAELEDSGVYFCASSQETGNSPLHFGNGTRLTVT.

In nucleotides, the CDR3 is TGTGCCAGCTCACCACCACTAGCGGGAGGGACCCACGAGCAGTACTTC. It specifies CASSPPLAGGTHEQYF. The J gene is TRBJ2-7, the V gene TRBV18, with 13 bases matching TRBD2. Trimming removed 0 bases from V and 5 bases from J; junction bases left unmatched: 4. In germline, CDR1 is KGHSH, CDR2 LQKENI. The CDR3 runs to 16 residues.

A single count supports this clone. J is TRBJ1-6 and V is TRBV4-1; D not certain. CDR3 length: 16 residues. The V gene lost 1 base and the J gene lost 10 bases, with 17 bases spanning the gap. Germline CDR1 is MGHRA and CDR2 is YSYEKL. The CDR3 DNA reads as TGCGCCAGCAGCCAAGGAGTGAGGGAGCTTCGGTCACCCCTCCACTTT. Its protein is CASSQGVRELRSPLHF.

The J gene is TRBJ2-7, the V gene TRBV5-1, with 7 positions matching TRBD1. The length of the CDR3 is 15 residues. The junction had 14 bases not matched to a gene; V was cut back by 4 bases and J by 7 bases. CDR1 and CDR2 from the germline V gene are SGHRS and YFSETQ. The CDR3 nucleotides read TGCGCCAGCAGCAGGACAGGACAAAGGGACGGGGAGCAGTACTTC. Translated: CASSRTGQRDGEQYF.

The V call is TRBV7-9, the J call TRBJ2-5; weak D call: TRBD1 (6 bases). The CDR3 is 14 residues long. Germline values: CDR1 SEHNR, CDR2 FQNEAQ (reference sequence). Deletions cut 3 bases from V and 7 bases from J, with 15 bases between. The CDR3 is CASSLTGDAGTQYF. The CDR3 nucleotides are TGTGCCAGCAGCTTGACAGGCGACGCGGGGACCCAGTACTTC.

The CDR3 coding sequence is TGTGCTAGTGGGGCGGGACAGGGTAAACTTGGCTACACCTTC. As protein: CASGAGQGKLGYTF. The rearrangement joins TRBV12-5 to TRBJ1-2, with 9 bases that match TRBD1. Per germline, CDR1 LGHNT and CDR2 FRNRAP. This CDR3 has 14 amino acids. Trimming removed 6 bases from V and 7 bases from J; junction bases left unmatched: 9.

The DNA of the CDR3 is TGTGCCAGCAGTCCGCAAAGCGATGAGCAGTTCTTC. This encodes CASSPQSDEQFF. The J gene is TRBJ2-1, the V gene TRBV2; D is unresolved. CDR1 SNHLY and CDR2 FYNNEI come from the germline V gene. V was trimmed by 5 bases and J by 8 bases, leaving 10 bases between them. The CDR3 contains 12 residues.